These 27 T cell receptor beta chains were all obtained from the same sample, sequenced in a study of Ad26.COV2.S vaccination and SARS-CoV-2 variants. Assay: immunoSEQ multiplex PCR; the TCRdb copy retains only in-frame clones and omits some. This sample has roughly 380,000 clones, with 88% found just once. Treatment: roughly 18 received Ad26.COV2.S at low or high dose, single or two shots; about 5 received placebo; per-sample allocation not given. Sampling took place 63 days after the first vaccine or placebo injection. Sample: peripheral blood, taken in a trial of Ad26.COV2.S vaccine versus placebo. The receptors derive from a person aged 18 to 59 who received the Ad26.COV2.S COVID-19 vaccine or a placebo.

This chain uses TRBV5-1 with TRBJ2-7; the D is unclear. Germline CDR1 is SGHRS and CDR2 is YFSETQ. V lost 0 bases and J 2 bases, leaving 6 bases between the germline ends. The length of the CDR3 is 13 residues. The CDR3 region is CASSLGPPYEQYF. As DNA, the CDR3 is TGCGCCAGCAGCTTGGGTCCTCCCTACGAGCAGTACTTC. Full variable domain (remainder filled in from reference TRBV5-1 and TRBJ2-7): KAGVTQTPRYLIKTRGQQVTLSCSPISGHRSVSWYQQTPGQGLQFLFEYFSETQRNKGNFPGRFSGRQFSNSRSEMNVSTLELGDSALYLCASSLGPPYEQYFGPGTRLTVT.

Only a few counts were recorded for this clone. V usage is TRBV10-3 and J usage is TRBJ1-1; D ambiguous. The CDR3 contains 13 residues. Germline-derived CDR1 and CDR2 are ENHRY and SYGVKD. V gave up 4 bases and J gave up 0 bases, with 6 bases separating them. In DNA, the CDR3 is TGTGCCATCAGTGGATCGGTGAACACTGAAGCTTTCTTT. Translating it yields CAISGSVNTEAFF.

The chain recombines TRBV7-8 with TRBJ1-4, with D tentatively TRBD1 (6 bases). The V and J ends lost 5 bases and 0 bases respectively, with 10 bases between them. Germline CDR1 and CDR2: SGHVS and FQNEAQ. The CDR3 totals 15 residues. The CDR3 loop is CASSLRTATNEKLFF. The CDR3, as DNA: TGTGCCAGCAGCCTAAGGACAGCAACTAATGAAAAACTGTTTTTT.

The V call is TRBV28, the J call TRBJ1-6; D might be TRBD1 (6 bases). Per germline, CDR1 MDHEN and CDR2 SYDVKM. This CDR3 has 16 residues. The V gene lost 2 bases and the J gene lost 1 base, with 9 bases spanning the gap. CDR3 residues: CASSLDTGSYNSPLHF. The CDR3 DNA reads TGTGCCAGCAGTTTAGACACAGGGTCCTATAATTCACCCCTCCACTTT.

J is TRBJ2-7 and V is TRBV27; D unresolved. The V end was cut by 4 bases, the J end by 3 bases, with 10 bases between. The germline V gene has CDR1 MNHEY and CDR2 SMNVEV (reference sequence). CDR3 length equals 13 residues. CDR3 in DNA: TGTGCCAGCAGTTCCGCGGAAAGCTACGAGCAGTACTTC. Translation gives CASSSAESYEQYF.

The rearrangement links TRBV9 to TRBJ2-2; 10 positions match TRBD2. CDR1 is SGDLS and CDR2 is YYNGEE in the germline V gene. J was trimmed by 2 bases and V by 4 bases; bases with no gene match: 11. The CDR3 sequence is 18 residues long. The DNA for the CDR3 is TGTGCCAGCAGCCCCGGGAGGAGCGGGGGGGGTAACACCGGGGAGCTGTTTTTT. Encoded protein: CASSPGRSGGGNTGELFF.

The rearrangement uses TRBV5-1 and TRBJ2-1; TRBD1 or TRBD2 may be the D gene (5 bases each). In germline, CDR1 is SGHRS, CDR2 YFSETQ. Trimming removed 1 base at V and 8 bases at J, with 16 bases between. The CDR3 loop spans 15 amino acids. The CDR3 reads CASSLRGVRSDEQFF. The CDR3 DNA is TGCGCCAGCAGCTTGAGAGGGGTACGTTCTGATGAGCAGTTCTTC.

This chain connects TRBV19 to TRBJ2-7, with TRBD2 as a possible D gene (6 bases). This CDR3 has 12 amino acids. Per the germline V gene, CDR1 is LNHDA and CDR2 is SQIVND (reference sequence). V dropped 3 bases and J dropped 6 bases, with 9 bases sitting between them. In nucleotides, the CDR3 is TGTGCCAGTAGTATTCTGGGGGGCGAGCAGTACTTC. It translates to CASSILGGEQYF. The entire variable domain, with the rest obtained from reference TRBV19 and TRBJ2-7, is as follows: DGGITQSPKYLFRKEGQNVTLSCEQNLNHDAMYWYRQDPGQGLRLIYYSQIVNDFQKGDIAEGYSVSREKKESFPLTVTSAQKNPTAFYLCASSILGGEQYFGPGTRLTVT.

CDR3 sequence: CATTPRTGGYYGYTF. In nucleotides, the CDR3 is TGTGCCACCACCCCCCGGACAGGGGGATACTATGGCTACACCTTC. V is TRBV15 and J is TRBJ1-2; 10 nucleotides align to TRBD1. V was clipped by 7 bases and J by 3 bases; unmatched bases: 8. The CDR3 consists of 15 residues. The germline CDR1 and CDR2 sequences are LNHNV and YYDKDF (reference sequence).

By proportion, this clone is medium-sized. The J gene is TRBJ2-7, the V gene TRBV4-1, with D maybe TRBD1 (5 bases). V lost 0 bases, J lost 2 bases, and 11 bases lay in between. The CDR3 runs to 15 residues. Per the germline V gene, CDR1 is MGHRA and CDR2 is YSYEKL. The chain's CDR3 is CASSQEVHRTYEQYF. For the CDR3, the DNA is TGCGCCAGCAGCCAAGAAGTTCACAGGACCTACGAGCAGTACTTC.

This clone was observed a single time. The chain links TRBV2 to TRBJ1-2; TRBD1 is a possible D gene (6 bases). In germline, CDR1 is SNHLY, CDR2 FYNNEI. Trimming removed 5 bases at V and 6 bases at J, with 13 bases between. The CDR3 spans 13 residues. The CDR3, as DNA: TGTGCCAGCAGTTTACAGGGTTTCGATGGCTACACCTTC. This encodes CASSLQGFDGYTF.

This clone came up once. This sequence joins TRBV27 and TRBJ1-5; 7 bases are shared with TRBD1. The CDR3 is 15 residues long. V trimming: 5 bases; J trimming: 0 bases; junction bases outside the gene matches: 4. Germline V gives CDR1 MNHEY, CDR2 SMNVEV (reference sequence). The CDR3 loop is CASSPGGISNQPQHF. The CDR3 DNA sequence: TGTGCCAGCAGTCCAGGGGGGATTAGCAATCAGCCCCAGCATTTT.

This clone appeared once. V is TRBV11-2 and J is TRBJ2-5; D is perhaps TRBD2 (5 bases). Trimming shortened V by 6 bases and J by 1 base, and 12 bases separated the two germline ends. The CDR3 runs to 14 residues. CDR1 and CDR2 from the germline V gene are SGHAT and FQNNGV. The CDR3 protein is CASSPGWSQETQYF. The DNA of the CDR3 is TGTGCCAGCAGTCCGGGATGGAGCCAAGAGACCCAGTACTTC.

The chain recombines TRBV7-3 with TRBJ1-2; D is possibly TRBD1 (5 bases). Germline V gene lookup returns CDR1 SGHTA and CDR2 FQGTGA. V was pared by 5 bases and J by 4 bases, with 11 bases between. The length of the CDR3 is 13 residues. The CDR3 coding sequence is TGTGCCAGCAGCCCCGGGGGAGGCTATGGCTACACCTTC. This gives the protein CASSPGGGYGYTF.

The CDR3 protein is CASSVTGNTGELFF. The CDR3 DNA reads as TGTGCCAGCAGTGTGACAGGAAACACCGGGGAGCTGTTTTTT. V gene TRBV6-6 combines with J gene TRBJ2-2; D may be TRBD1 (6 bases). Germline V gives CDR1 MNHNY, CDR2 SVGAGI (reference sequence). The germline V and J ends were trimmed by 5 bases and 2 bases, with 9 bases remaining between them. The CDR3 contains 14 residues.

V gene TRBV28 combines with J gene TRBJ1-1; no reliable D call. The V gene lost 4 bases and the J gene lost 4 bases, with 7 bases spanning the gap. The CDR3 is 12 residues long. Germline V gene lookup returns CDR1 MDHEN and CDR2 SYDVKM. This CDR3 reads CASSSLFTEAFF. The CDR3 nucleotides read TGTGCCAGCAGTTCCTTGTTCACTGAAGCTTTCTTT. Looking up the rest from reference TRBV28 and TRBJ1-1 gives the full variable domain: DVKVTQSSRYLVKRTGEKVFLECVQDMDHENMFWYRQDPGLGLRLIYFSYDVKMKEKGDIPEGYSVSREKKERFSLILESASTNQTSMYLCASSSLFTEAFFGQGTRLTVV.

The V and J genes are TRBV6-4 and TRBJ2-2; possible D gene TRBD2, 6 bases. The CDR3 is 15 amino acids. Germline V gives CDR1 MRHNA, CDR2 SNTAGT. The V end was cut by 6 bases, the J end by 6 bases, with 17 bases between. The CDR3 loop is CASSLAGGGAGELFF. In DNA form, the CDR3 reads TGTGCCAGCAGCCTAGCCGGGGGAGGCGCCGGGGAGCTGTTTTTT.

The gene calls are TRBV4-3 and TRBJ2-7, with D tentatively TRBD1 or TRBD2 (5 bases each). V lost 1 base to trimming and J lost 0 bases, with 16 bases between them. Germline values: CDR1 LGHNA, CDR2 YSLEER. The CDR3 spans 17 residues. In DNA, the CDR3 is TGCGCCAGCAGCCAAGGTCCGGGACGGAAGAGCTCCTACGAGCAGTACTTC. It encodes CASSQGPGRKSSYEQYF.

The chain joins TRBV1 to TRBJ2-1; TRBD2, the table's D call, lacks a check against the DNA. TRBV1 is assigned pseudogene status. The CDR3 runs to 18 residues. In nucleotides, the CDR3 is TGCACCAGCAGCCAAGTAAGCGGGGATCCTCAATTCCACAATGAGCAGTTCTTC. It is translated as CTSSQVSGDPQFHNEQFF.

V is TRBV6-5 and J is TRBJ2-1; 8 nucleotides match TRBD2. This CDR3 has 15 residues. The germline V gene encodes CDR1 MNHEY and CDR2 SVGAGI. With 6 bases clipped from V and 1 base from J, the junction kept 5 bases outside the gene matches. CDR3 sequence (DNA): TGTGCCAGCAGCCTTAGCGGGGAGTCCTACAATGAGCAGTTCTTC. It codes for CASSLSGESYNEQFF.

The rearrangement links TRBV6-1 to TRBJ2-3, with 7 positions matching TRBD2. CDR1 is MNHNS, CDR2 SASEGT, per germline. CDR3 length: 16 residues. The V and J ends lost 1 base and 1 base, in that order; junction bases with no gene match: 5. The CDR3 DNA reads TGTGCCAGCAGTGAAGATGGGGCGGGGGGCACAGATACGCAGTATTTT. Translation gives CASSEDGAGGTDTQYF.

V is TRBV7-2 and J is TRBJ2-2, with TRBD1 identical over 8 bases. The germline V gene has CDR1 SGHTA and CDR2 FQGNSA. The CDR3 contains 17 residues. With 0 bases clipped from V and 0 bases from J, the junction kept 3 bases outside the gene matches. The CDR3: CASSLARQGSNTGELFF. The CDR3 DNA reads as TGTGCCAGCAGCTTAGCCAGACAGGGGTCGAACACCGGGGAGCTGTTTTTT.

This rearrangement joins TRBV12-3 or TRBV12-4 to TRBJ2-2; maybe TRBD2 (5 bases). The V end lost 3 bases, the J end lost 7 bases, and 9 bases lay between the germline ends. The CDR3 contains 13 residues. The CDR3 DNA reads TGTGCCAGCAGTTTTCTTAGCGTCGGGGAGCTGTTTTTT. Residues: CASSFLSVGELFF.

The CDR3 DNA reads as TGTGCCAGCAGCTTACTTGCGGGGTCCACCGGGGAGCTGTTTTTT. Its translation is CASSLLAGSTGELFF. This rearrangement joins TRBV7-2 to TRBJ2-2; possibly TRBD2 for D (6 bases). Between the trimmed V and J ends, which lost 2 bases and 4 bases, there was a span of 11 bases. The germline CDR1 and CDR2 sequences are SGHTA and FQGNSA. CDR3 length: 15 residues.

This sequence joins TRBV7-8 and TRBJ1-5; no clear D gene. The V gene lost 3 bases and the J gene lost 5 bases, with 11 bases spanning the gap. CDR1 is SGHVS, CDR2 FQNEAQ, per germline. CDR3 length: 14 amino acids. The CDR3 protein is CASSFRLKDQPQHF. The DNA for the CDR3 is TGTGCCAGCAGCTTCCGCCTCAAGGATCAGCCCCAGCATTTT.

The chain couples TRBV19 to TRBJ2-5, with no clear D. Germline CDR1 is LNHDA and CDR2 is SQIVND (reference sequence). CDR3 length: 13 residues. With 6 bases removed from V and 1 base from J, the gap between germline ends came to 9 bases. In DNA form, the CDR3 reads TGTGCCAGTAGGTTGGCGGCCCAAGAGACCCAGTACTTC. Its translation: CASRLAAQETQYF.

This clone has a single count. The chain uses TRBV11-3 and TRBJ1-5; D perhaps matches TRBD1 (6 bases). V shed 2 bases and J shed 3 bases, with 14 bases lying between them. From germline, CDR1 is SGHNT and CDR2 YENEEA. The CDR3 covers 16 residues. The CDR3, as DNA: TGTGCCAGCAGCTTATCGCAGGGGAAAACCAATCAGCCCCAGCATTTT. Translation gives CASSLSQGKTNQPQHF.